This record covers a single T cell receptor (beta chain). Its antigen is not identified. The data were obtained in a study of T-cell reconstitution after alpha-beta-depleted transplantation in children. Findings and limits, study-wide: Surviving recipient T cells and thymic progenitors produced the high day-60 TCRbeta diversity seen in some patients. At around two months after transplant, the alpha-beta T cells were reportedly derived from several hundred expanded clones that came from non-depleted graft cells. Counts and diversity of T cells one year after transplant came mostly from newly produced T cells.

The trim removed 9 bases at V and 7 bases at J, leaving 6 bases unmatched. Germline CDR1 is MDHEN and CDR2 is SYDVKM. The CDR3 is 12 residues long. The authors prepared the TCRbeta library with unique molecular identifiers. TCRdb reanalysed the PCR reads using MiXCR and keeps one entry per CDR3 protein. The sample carries under 450,000 distinct CDR3 sequences, 15% to 20% recorded once. The sequence came from a boy in the first two years of life who had a stem cell transplant for Wiskott-Aldrich syndrome, so the T cells may come from the graft donor. Material: PBMCs, mostly from graft donor cells, obtained 360 days after TCRalphabeta/CD19-depleted stem cell transplant. The chain employs TRBV28 and TRBJ2-4; 7 bases map to TRBD1. This chain's CDR3 is CASEGASNIQYF. CDR3 in DNA: TGTGCCAGTGAGGGGGCTTCGAACATTCAGTACTTC.